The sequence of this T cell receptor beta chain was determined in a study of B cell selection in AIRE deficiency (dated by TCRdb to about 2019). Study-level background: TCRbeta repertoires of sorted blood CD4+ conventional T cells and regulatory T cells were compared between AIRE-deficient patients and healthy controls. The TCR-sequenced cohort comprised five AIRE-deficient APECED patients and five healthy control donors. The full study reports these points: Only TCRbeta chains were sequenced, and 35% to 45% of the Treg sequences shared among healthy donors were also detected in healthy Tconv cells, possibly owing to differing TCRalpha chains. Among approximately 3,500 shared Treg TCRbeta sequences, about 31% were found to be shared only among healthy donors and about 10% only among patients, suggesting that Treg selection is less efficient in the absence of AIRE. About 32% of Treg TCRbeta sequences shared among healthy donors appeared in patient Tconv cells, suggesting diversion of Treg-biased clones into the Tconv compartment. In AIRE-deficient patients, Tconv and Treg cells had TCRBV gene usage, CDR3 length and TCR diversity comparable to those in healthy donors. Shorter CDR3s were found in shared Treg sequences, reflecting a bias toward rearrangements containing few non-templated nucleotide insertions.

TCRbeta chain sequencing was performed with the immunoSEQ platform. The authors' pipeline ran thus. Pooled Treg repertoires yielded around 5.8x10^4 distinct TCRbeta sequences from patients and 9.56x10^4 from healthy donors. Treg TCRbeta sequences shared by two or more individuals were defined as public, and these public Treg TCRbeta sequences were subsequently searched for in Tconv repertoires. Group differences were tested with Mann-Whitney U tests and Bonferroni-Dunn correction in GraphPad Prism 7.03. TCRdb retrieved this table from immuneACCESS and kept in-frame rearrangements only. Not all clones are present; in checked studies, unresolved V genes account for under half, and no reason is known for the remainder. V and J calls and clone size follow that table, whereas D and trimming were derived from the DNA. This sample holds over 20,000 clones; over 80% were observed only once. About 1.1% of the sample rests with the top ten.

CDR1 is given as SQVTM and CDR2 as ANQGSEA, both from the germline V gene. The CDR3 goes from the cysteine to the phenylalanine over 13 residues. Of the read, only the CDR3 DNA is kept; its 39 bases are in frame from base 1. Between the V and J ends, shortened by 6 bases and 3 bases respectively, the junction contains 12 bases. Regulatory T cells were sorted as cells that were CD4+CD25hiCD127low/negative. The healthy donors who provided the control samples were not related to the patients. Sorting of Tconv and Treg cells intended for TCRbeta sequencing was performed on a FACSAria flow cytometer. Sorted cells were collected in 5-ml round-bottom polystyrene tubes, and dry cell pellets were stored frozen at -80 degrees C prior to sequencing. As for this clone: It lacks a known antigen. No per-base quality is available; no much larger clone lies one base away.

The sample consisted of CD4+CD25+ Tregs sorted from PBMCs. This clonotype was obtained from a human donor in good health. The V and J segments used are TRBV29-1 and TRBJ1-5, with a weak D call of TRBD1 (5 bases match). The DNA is TGCAGCGTCGGGGACCGGACCAATCAGCCCCAGCATTTT. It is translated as CSVGDRTNQPQHF.